One sample yielded the 26 T cell receptor beta chains listed below, sequenced in a study of blood T cell repertoires in COVID-19. Data came from immunoSEQ multiplex PCR; TCRdb stores just in-frame clones and leaves some out. Of roughly 200,000 clones in the sample, about 76% are singletons; the top ten hold roughly 7.8%. Material: peripheral blood. These receptors all come from a woman aged 45-65 years with active or convalescent COVID-19.

The genes are TRBV4-3 and TRBJ2-1; 10 bases line up with TRBD2. CDR1 is LGHNA and CDR2 is YSLEER in the germline V gene. The CDR3 is 16 amino acids. J gave up 6 bases and V 0 bases, and 5 bases lay outside the gene matches. CDR3 in amino acids: CASSQEQRGGRNEQFF. The CDR3 DNA follows: TGCGCCAGCAGCCAAGAACAGCGGGGGGGCCGCAATGAGCAGTTCTTC.

V and J are TRBV2 and TRBJ2-3, with 11 bases lining up with TRBD1. V gave up 6 bases and J gave up 4 bases; unmatched junction bases: 6. This CDR3 comprises 15 residues. The germline V gene has CDR1 SNHLY and CDR2 FYNNEI. The DNA for the CDR3 is TGTGCCAGCAGCGTCGGACAGGGGGCGGCAGATACGCAGTATTTT. Protein sequence: CASSVGQGAADTQYF.

The chain joins TRBV10-3 to TRBJ1-2; a weak D match, TRBD1 (5 bases). The CDR3 totals 12 residues. CDR1 and CDR2 (germline): ENHRY, SYGVKD. V shed 3 bases and J shed 3 bases, with 5 bases lying between them. The DNA of the CDR3 is TGTGCCATCAGTGACAGGGACTATGGCTACACCTTC. Encoded protein: CAISDRDYGYTF.

The chain is built from TRBV7-9 and TRBJ1-2; TRBD1 matches at 11 bases. Per the germline V gene, CDR1 is SEHNR and CDR2 is FQNEAQ (reference sequence). The CDR3 totals 15 residues. The ends lost 3 bases at V and 4 bases at J; junction bases unmatched: 4. The CDR3, as DNA: TGTGCCAGCAGCTTTGGACAGGGGGCGAGCTATGGCTACACCTTC. Amino acids: CASSFGQGASYGYTF.

This chain uses TRBV28 with TRBJ2-3, with a possible D match to TRBD1 (6 bases). Trimming cost V 8 bases and J 4 bases, with 13 bases left between them. The germline gives CDR1 MDHEN, CDR2 SYDVKM. The CDR3 runs to 13 residues. The CDR3 sequence: CASGGRGADTQYF. In DNA, the CDR3 is TGTGCCAGCGGGGGCCGTGGGGCAGATACGCAGTATTTT.

The chain recombines TRBV12-5 with TRBJ1-1; a weak D match, TRBD1 (6 bases). The CDR3 is 14 amino acids. With 7 bases removed from V and 3 bases from J, the gap between germline ends came to 15 bases. The germline gives CDR1 LGHNT, CDR2 FRNRAP. CDR3 nucleotides: TGTGCTAGTGTCGTGGGGGCTGGGTACACTGAAGCTTTCTTT. This gives the protein CASVVGAGYTEAFF.

V gene TRBV7-3 combines with J gene TRBJ2-3; 9 bases agree with TRBD2. This CDR3 has 16 amino acids. In germline, CDR1 is SGHTA, CDR2 FQGTGA. Unmatched junction bases numbered 10, after V lost 5 bases and J lost 4 bases. CDR3: CASSLRGAGGPDTQYF. CDR3 nucleotide sequence: TGTGCCAGCAGCCTTCGGGGCGCGGGGGGGCCAGATACGCAGTATTTT.

The CDR3 here is CATRLAVNTGELFF. As DNA, the CDR3 is TGTGCCACCCGACTAGCGGTAAACACCGGGGAGCTGTTTTTT. V is TRBV6-5 and J is TRBJ2-2; TRBD2 matches at 9 bases. The CDR3 has 14 amino acids. Trimming took 10 bases from V and 2 from J; bases not matched to a gene: 5. Germline lookup yields CDR1 MNHEY and CDR2 SVGAGI.

V gene TRBV18 combines with J gene TRBJ2-1, with 8 bases aligning to TRBD2. V was pared by 1 base and J by 10 bases, with 6 bases of the junction left unmatched. The germline CDR1 and CDR2 sequences are KGHSH and LQKENI. The CDR3 runs 14 residues. CDR3 residues: CASSPLEAGVEQFF. The CDR3 bases are TGTGCCAGCTCACCACTTGAAGCGGGGGTCGAGCAGTTCTTC.

The V gene is TRBV27, the J gene TRBJ2-2; 8 bases are shared with TRBD1. The CDR3 totals 18 residues. Germline V gene lookup returns CDR1 MNHEY and CDR2 SMNVEV (reference sequence). V trimming: 10 bases; J trimming: 0 bases; junction bases outside the gene matches: 16. CDR3 protein: CATLPRTGFSANTGELFF. CDR3 nucleotide sequence: TGTGCCACTTTGCCAAGGACAGGGTTCTCGGCGAACACCGGGGAGCTGTTTTTT.

This rearrangement joins TRBV20-1 to TRBJ2-1, with no clear D. Trimming took off 3 bases at V and 2 bases at J, with 2 bases between the two ends. Per germline, CDR1 DFQATT and CDR2 SNEGSKA (reference sequence). The CDR3 is made up of 11 amino acids. CDR3 in DNA: TGCAGTGCTAGCGCCTACAATGAGCAGTTCTTC. This encodes CSASAYNEQFF.

This clone was recorded once. V and J are TRBV9 and TRBJ1-2, with a weak D call TRBD1 (5 bases). This CDR3 spans 15 amino acids. V lost 0 bases to trimming and J lost 2 bases, with 11 bases between them. The germline gives CDR1 SGDLS, CDR2 YYNGEE. The CDR3 DNA follows: TGTGCCAGCAGCGTAGACTCTCGGGGGAACTATGGCTACACCTTC. It translates to CASSVDSRGNYGYTF.

The chain recombines TRBV6-2 or TRBV6-3 with TRBJ1-1; 11 bases are shared with TRBD1. Germline values: CDR1 MNHEY, CDR2 SVGEGT. There are 18 residues in the CDR3. V gave up 2 bases and J gave up 0 bases; unmatched junction bases: 8. Written as DNA, the CDR3 is TGTGCCAGCAGTTACCCGGGACAGGGGGTCCAAATGAACACTGAAGCTTTCTTT. It yields the protein CASSYPGQGVQMNTEAFF.

The chain combines TRBV6-5 with TRBJ2-7; TRBD1 agrees at 8 bases. The CDR3 runs 15 residues. Losses at the gene ends were 1 base for V and 4 bases for J; bases not matched to a gene: 6. Germline values: CDR1 MNHEY, CDR2 SVGAGI. The chain's CDR3 is CASSYLPRGPYEQYF. DNA for the CDR3: TGTGCCAGCAGTTACTTACCCAGGGGGCCTTACGAGCAGTACTTC.

Regarding this clone: The sample carries other DNA sequences with the same CDR3. The rearrangement links TRBV6-5 to TRBJ2-7, with D unresolved. The CDR3 contains 13 residues. Trimming stripped 0 bases from V and 0 bases from J, with 3 bases between. The germline gives CDR1 MNHEY, CDR2 SVGAGI. The DNA for the CDR3 is TGTGCCAGCAGTTACTCGCGCTCCTACGAGCAGTACTTC. Residues: CASSYSRSYEQYF.

This clone was seen a few times. The rearrangement uses TRBV2 and TRBJ1-1; no clear D gene. The V gene lost 8 bases and the J gene lost 2 bases, with 12 bases spanning the gap. CDR3 length equals 13 residues. The germline gives CDR1 SNHLY, CDR2 FYNNEI. CDR3 in amino acids: CASRREVNTEAFF. In DNA form, the CDR3 reads TGTGCCAGCCGCCGGGAGGTTAACACTGAAGCTTTCTTT.

V gene TRBV3-1 (or the pseudogene TRBV3-2) combines with J gene TRBJ1-2; D is possibly TRBD1 (5 bases). The germline V gene encodes CDR1 LGHDT and CDR2 YNNKEL (reference sequence). The ends were cut back, 1 base at V and 2 bases at J, with 11 bases in the middle. This CDR3 is 15 amino acids long. The CDR3 DNA reads as TGTGCCAGCAGCCAAGGCAGGGCAGCAAACTATGGCTACACCTTC. Amino acid sequence: CASSQGRAANYGYTF.

The CDR3 reads CASSWELSGGPGTQYF. CDR3 nucleotide sequence: TGTGCCAGCAGCTGGGAACTGTCGGGAGGGCCCGGTACGCAGTATTTT. J is TRBJ2-3 and V is TRBV5-4; 8 positions agree with TRBD2. This CDR3 is 16 amino acids long. CDR1 and CDR2 from the germline V gene are SGHNT and YYREEE (reference sequence). Trimming at V came to 3 bases and at J to 8 bases, leaving 14 bases not matched to a gene.

The chain joins TRBV6-1 to TRBJ2-7, with 13 bases lining up with TRBD2. Germline values: CDR1 MNHNS, CDR2 SASEGT. V was pared by 5 bases and J by 3 bases, with 4 bases of the junction left unmatched. This CDR3 has 15 amino acids. The CDR3: CASSTTSGGDYEQYF. CDR3 nucleotide sequence: TGTGCCAGCAGTACAACTAGCGGGGGGGACTACGAGCAGTACTTC.

V is TRBV7-8 and J is TRBJ2-7; D remains unclear. The germline CDR1 and CDR2 sequences are SGHVS and FQNEAQ. The CDR3 has 15 residues. Trimming stripped 1 base from V and 4 bases from J, with 14 bases between. CDR3 amino acids: CASSLGYSATYEQYF. As DNA, the CDR3 is TGTGCCAGCAGCTTAGGGTACTCCGCAACTTACGAGCAGTACTTC.

The gene calls are TRBV5-1 and TRBJ1-1; TRBD1 matches 8 bases. The V gene's germline CDR1 is SGHRS and CDR2 YFSETQ. The CDR3 is 15 residues long. The trim removed 4 bases at V and 1 base at J, leaving 6 bases unmatched. Written as DNA, the CDR3 is TGCGCCAGCAGCCCGGACGGACAGGGGAACACTGAAGCTTTCTTT. It is translated as CASSPDGQGNTEAFF.

The rearrangement links TRBV11-3 to TRBJ1-6; D perhaps matches TRBD1 (6 bases). The germline gives CDR1 SGHNT, CDR2 YENEEA. CDR3 length equals 14 residues. Trimming shortened V by 5 bases and J by 7 bases, and 12 bases separated the two germline ends. CDR3 protein: CASSARGNNSPLHF. CDR3 DNA sequence: TGTGCCAGCAGCGCCAGGGGTAACAATTCACCCCTCCACTTT.

The V and J genes are TRBV19 and TRBJ1-6, with D possibly matching TRBD1 (6 bases). This CDR3 has 12 residues. Germline CDR1 LNHDA, CDR2 SQIVND (reference sequence). V was trimmed by 6 bases and J by 6 bases, leaving 6 bases between them. For the CDR3, the DNA is TGTGCCAGTAGGGACAGTAATTCACCCCTCCACTTT. This translates into CASRDSNSPLHF.

The rearrangement joins TRBV11-2 to TRBJ2-7, with D possibly being TRBD1 (6 bases). V lost 5 bases, J lost 0 bases, and 17 bases lay in between. CDR3 size: 16 residues. The V gene's germline CDR1 is SGHAT and CDR2 FQNNGV. For the CDR3, the DNA is TGTGCCAGCAGCCCCTTACAGGGTTGGGGCTCCTACGAGCAGTACTTC. Its translation: CASSPLQGWGSYEQYF.

The chain employs TRBV7-9 and TRBJ1-1; 9 nucleotides align to TRBD1. Losses at the gene ends were 4 bases for V and 6 bases for J; bases not matched to a gene: 12. Germline V gene data show CDR1 as SEHNR and CDR2 as FQNEAQ (reference sequence). This CDR3 comprises 16 residues. The CDR3 region is CASSSGQGILRAEAFF. Written as DNA, the CDR3 is TGTGCCAGCAGCTCGGGACAGGGCATCCTGAGGGCTGAAGCTTTCTTT. The full variable domain, its missing parts supplied by reference TRBV7-9 and TRBJ1-1, is DTGVSQNPRHKITKRGQNVTFRCDPISEHNRLYWYRQTLGQGPEFLTYFQNEAQLEKSRLLSDRFSAERPKGSFSTLEIQRTEQGDSAMYLCASSSGQGILRAEAFFGQGTRLTVV.

A few counts support this clone. The genes are TRBV9 and TRBJ2-1; 9 positions match TRBD1. This CDR3 is built from 16 residues. Losses at the gene ends were 4 bases for V and 3 bases for J; bases not matched to a gene: 8. Germline V gene lookup returns CDR1 SGDLS and CDR2 YYNGEE. The DNA of the CDR3 is TGTGCCAGCAGCTCAACCGAGACAGGGGGCTACAATGAGCAGTTCTTC. Translating gives CASSSTETGGYNEQFF.